This T cell receptor (beta chain) comes out of a study of Graves' ophthalmopathy and Graves' hyperthyroidism. Study-level points and caveats: Using 13 signatures, a model distinguished ophthalmopathy from stable hyperthyroidism, reaching more than 85% sensitivity and 81.08% specificity.

In this sample, this clonotype turned up many times. Its specificity is unknown. The trim removed 3 bases at V and 2 bases at J, leaving 10 bases unmatched. Germline V gene data show CDR1 as LNHNV and CDR2 as YYDKDF (reference sequence). The CDR3 consists of 16 residues. RNA transcripts were the source from which TCR beta CDR3 regions were amplified. HTBI primers served in a first-round RT-PCR, which a second-round multiplex PCR followed. Each CDR3 protein is one row after TCRdb ran MiXCR on the multiplex PCR reads. In the table there are roughly 400,000 distinct CDR3 sequences, 15% to 20% of which are singletons.

The source of this sequence is a young woman with Graves' ophthalmopathy. The chain recombines TRBV15 with TRBJ2-7; 7 bases fit TRBD1. Input material: peripheral blood. CDR3 residues: CATSSIDRENAYEQYF. In DNA form, the CDR3 reads TGTGCCACCAGCAGCATCGACAGGGAAAACGCCTACGAGCAGTACTTC.